Presented here are 18 T cell receptor beta chains from one specimen sequenced in a study of PD-1 blockade in classical Hodgkin lymphoma. Data came from immunoSEQ multiplex PCR; TCRdb stores just in-frame clones and leaves some out. This sample has about 16,000 clones; around four fifths occur once, and the top ten carry 1%. Patients all relapsed after autologous stem cell transplantation, and there was variation in brentuximab vedotin exposure. Purification of CD4+ T cells from thawed PBMCs was performed via magnetic negative selection. The specimen comprised CD4+ T cells from blood, sampled at baseline. The receptor source for this set is a human donor with classical Hodgkin lymphoma.

The chain carries TRBV6-1 and TRBJ1-4; D is uncertain. V lost 4 bases, J lost 5 bases, and 5 bases lay in between. The CDR3 covers 12 residues. Germline V gene lookup returns CDR1 MNHNS and CDR2 SASEGT. CDR3 protein: CASSGRNEKLFF. The CDR3 DNA is TGTGCCAGCAGTGGAAGGAATGAAAAACTGTTTTTT.

This clone showed up just once. The V and J genes are TRBV27 and TRBJ2-3, with 11 bases fitting TRBD2. The length of the CDR3 is 17 residues. The germline gives CDR1 MNHEY, CDR2 SMNVEV (reference sequence). The ends lost 3 bases at V and 1 base at J; junction bases unmatched: 6. CDR3 DNA: TGTGCCAGCAGTTTCCGCTATAGCGGGAGGGGCACAGATACGCAGTATTTT. Translating it yields CASSFRYSGRGTDTQYF.

The J gene is TRBJ2-5, the V gene TRBV19, with D perhaps TRBD2 (5 bases). The CDR3 consists of 14 residues. Germline CDR1 LNHDA, CDR2 SQIVND (reference sequence). V was shortened by 6 bases and J by 5 bases, with 16 bases between the two germline ends. CDR3 protein: CASRKLGGEETQYF. DNA of the CDR3: TGTGCCAGTAGGAAACTAGGAGGAGAGGAGACCCAGTACTTC.

This chain uses TRBV5-8 with TRBJ2-6; D uncertain. CDR3 length equals 16 residues. V lost 4 bases to trimming and J lost 0 bases, with 11 bases between them. Germline assignment: CDR1 SGHTS and CDR2 YDEGEE. CDR3 protein: CASSPHGNSGANVLTF. The CDR3 DNA sequence: TGTGCCAGCAGCCCCCATGGAAACTCTGGGGCCAACGTCCTGACTTTC.

This clone is a singleton in its sample. The genes are TRBV27 and TRBJ2-1, with TRBD2 identical over 12 bases. The trim removed 6 bases at V and 10 bases at J, leaving 19 bases unmatched. Germline V gene data show CDR1 as MNHEY and CDR2 as SMNVEV (reference sequence). This CDR3 has 18 residues. The CDR3 DNA follows: TGTGCCAGCAGCCCTATTCTCGGACTAGCGGGATTCGGTGAAGAGCAGTTCTTC. Amino acids: CASSPILGLAGFGEEQFF.

The J gene is TRBJ2-7, the V gene TRBV5-1; no firm D call. The ends were cut back, 5 bases at V and 4 bases at J, with 7 bases in the middle. The CDR3 consists of 11 residues. Germline CDR1 reads SGHRS; CDR2 reads YFSETQ. DNA for the CDR3: TGCGCCAGCAGGTTTCTGTACGAGCAGTACTTC. Residues: CASRFLYEQYF.

The CDR3 sequence: CASSLRPNAYNEQFF. CDR3 DNA sequence: TGTGCCAGCAGCTTAAGGCCCAACGCGTACAATGAGCAGTTCTTC. The rearrangement joins TRBV7-3 to TRBJ2-1, with D unclear. The germline gives CDR1 SGHTA, CDR2 FQGTGA. The CDR3 totals 15 residues. The V and J ends lost 1 base and 4 bases respectively, with 11 bases between them.

The rearrangement uses TRBV19 and TRBJ1-2, with a weak D call TRBD1 (5 bases). This CDR3 spans 14 amino acids. Germline V gives CDR1 LNHDA, CDR2 SQIVND (reference sequence). V lost 4 bases and J 4 bases, leaving 13 bases between the germline ends. The CDR3, as DNA: TGTGCCAGTAGTAAAACGGACGGGGGCTATGGCTACACCTTC. As protein: CASSKTDGGYGYTF.

About this clone: A junction end diverges from the germline sequence, so it may reflect a read error. The chain joins TRBV11-2 to TRBJ1-1, with no clear D. The CDR3 contains 13 residues. Germline V gives CDR1 SGHAT, CDR2 FQNNGV. The CDR3 bases are TGTGCCAGCACCTTAGGACCGAACACTGAAGCTTTCTTT. Translated: CASTLGPNTEAFF.

Here the CDR3 DNA reads TGTGCCACCAGCAGAGATCCTATGGGGAGGGATAATGAAAAACTGTTTTTT. Translating it yields CATSRDPMGRDNEKLFF. V gene TRBV15 combines with J gene TRBJ1-4; D not resolved. This CDR3 is built from 17 residues. V gave up 0 bases and J gave up 4 bases, with 15 bases separating them. Looked up from germline, CDR1 is LNHNV and CDR2 is YYDKDF (reference sequence).

The chain links TRBV2 to TRBJ1-6; TRBD1 agrees at 8 bases. From germline, CDR1 is SNHLY and CDR2 FYNNEI. This CDR3 has 15 amino acids. V lost 6 bases to trimming and J lost 7 bases; unmatched junction nucleotides: 8. The CDR3 DNA follows: TGTGCCAGCAGAGCCACCAGGGGGCTGAATTCACCCCTCCACTTT. Encoded protein: CASRATRGLNSPLHF. Filled out from reference TRBV2 and TRBJ1-6, the complete variable domain reads EPEVTQTPSHQVTQMGQEVILRCVPISNHLYFYWYRQILGQKVEFLVSFYNNEISEKSEIFDDQFSVERPDGSNFTLKIRSTKLEDSAMYFCASRATRGLNSPLHFGNGTRLTVT.

The chain employs TRBV7-6 and TRBJ2-5; D call uncertain. Trimming removed 1 base from V and 5 bases from J, with 14 bases in between. CDR3 length: 15 residues. CDR1 is SGHVS, CDR2 FNYEAQ, per germline. In DNA, the CDR3 is TGTGCCAGCAGCTTAGGCCCCCGGGCGGTTGAGACCCAGTACTTC. Its translation: CASSLGPRAVETQYF. The full variable domain, in which reference TRBV7-6 and TRBJ2-5 provide the parts outside the CDR3, is GAGVSQSPRYKVTKRGQDVALRCDPISGHVSLYWYRQALGQGPEFLTYFNYEAQQDKSGLPNDRFSAERPEGSISTLTIQRTEQRDSAMYRCASSLGPRAVETQYFGPGTRLLVL.

This chain connects TRBV6-5 to TRBJ1-2; D may be TRBD1 (6 bases). Trimming removed 5 bases at V and 6 bases at J, with 19 bases between. CDR1 is MNHEY and CDR2 is SVGAGI in the germline V gene. The CDR3 consists of 15 residues. The DNA for the CDR3 is TGTGCCAGCAGTGGGGAAGTTGCGGGGGCGAATGGCTACACCTTC. Protein: CASSGEVAGANGYTF.

The table lists this clone with a few counts. This chain joins TRBV2 and TRBJ1-2; D is undetermined. Trimming shortened V by 6 bases and J by 2 bases, and 7 bases separated the two germline ends. CDR1 is SNHLY, CDR2 FYNNEI, per germline. The CDR3 length is 12 residues. This CDR3 reads CASSPGNYGYTF. Written as DNA, the CDR3 is TGTGCCAGCAGCCCAGGCAACTATGGCTACACCTTC.

V usage is TRBV27 and J usage is TRBJ2-7; 10 nucleotides agree with TRBD1. The CDR3 is 16 amino acids. The ends lost 3 bases at V and 2 bases at J; junction bases unmatched: 7. Germline values: CDR1 MNHEY, CDR2 SMNVEV (reference sequence). CDR3 protein: CASSFLETGGTYEQYF. The CDR3 bases are TGTGCCAGCAGTTTCCTCGAGACAGGGGGCACCTACGAGCAGTACTTC.

This clone was detected once. The chain employs TRBV7-2 and TRBJ1-5; no reliable D call. CDR1 is SGHTA, CDR2 FQGNSA, per germline. The CDR3 length is 16 residues. Trimming left V 2 bases short and J 1 base short, with 12 bases between. The DNA of the CDR3 is TGTGCCAGCAGCTTATTCCCCCTATCGAGCAATCAGCCCCAGCATTTT. Translated: CASSLFPLSSNQPQHF.

The J gene is TRBJ2-6, the V gene TRBV7-3; 8 nucleotides agree with TRBD1. There are 18 residues in the CDR3. The trim removed 4 bases at V and 0 bases at J, leaving 8 bases unmatched. Germline V CDR1 and CDR2: SGHTA, FQGTGA. CDR3 region: CASSSPGQASSGANVLTF. As DNA, the CDR3 is TGTGCCAGCAGCTCCCCGGGACAGGCGAGCTCTGGGGCCAACGTCCTGACTTTC.

Only one count was recorded for this clone. The rearrangement links TRBV5-1 to TRBJ2-2; the match to TRBD1 covers 8 bases. The CDR3 has 15 amino acids. CDR1 is SGHRS and CDR2 is YFSETQ in the germline V gene. V was clipped by 3 bases and J by 7 bases; unmatched bases: 8. As DNA, the CDR3 is TGCGCCAGCAGCTCTCGCCAGGGGGCTGGCGGGGAGCTGTTTTTT. It translates to CASSSRQGAGGELFF.